This T cell receptor (beta chain) was sequenced during a study of identical twins (TCRdb year 2016). Concerning the study at large: TCR alpha and beta repertoires from monozygotic twins, unrelated adults of various ages and cord blood were deep-sequenced to test whether fetal clonotypes persist. To rule out contamination, the twin experiments were replicated at different times with different library preparation protocols. Results the study describes overall, beyond this receptor: Recombination models systematically underestimated out-of-frame TCR alpha sharing in monozygotic twins but agreed with sharing between unrelated individuals. Abundant cord blood beta clonotypes had fewer insertions, young adult naive repertoires showed a similar but weaker trend, and memory repertoires showed no such trend. Zero-insertion analyses could be partly confounded by invariant T cells such as MAIT and iNKT, though diverse VJ usage argued against such confounding for most clonotypes. Compared with coincidental sharing between unrelated individuals, out-of-frame TCR alpha sequences shared between twins showed an excess of sequences with low generation probability. The excess sharing between twins in beta out-of-frame sequences was weaker because fewer shared sequences reduced the signal-to-noise ratio. Conclusions relied on cross-sectional statistical analysis, since the same donors could not be followed over many years.

The CDR3 runs 15 residues from the cysteine to the phenylalanine. The entry retains the CDR3 DNA only, 45 bases that are in frame from base 1. CDR1 is given as SGHRS and CDR2 as YFSETQ, both from the germline V gene. Clipping removes 3 bases from V and 7 bases from J, with 8 as the unmatched junction base count. Every donor was a healthy Caucasian. Three pairs of female monozygotic twins, all aged about 18 to 30 years, were included in the twin cohort. RNA for TCR libraries was isolated from peripheral blood mononuclear cells. The table lists this clonotype with a few counts. Its cognate antigen has yet to be identified. No much larger clone is present one base from it, and per-base qualities are unavailable. Receptors were amplified or captured by 5' RACE. Sequencing relied on an Illumina HiSeq 2000. Template switching added a universal primer binding site, and the final cDNA carried a unique molecular identifier that allowed TCR cDNA molecules to be counted accurately. Specific primers in the conserved constant-segment region were used to synthesize first-strand cDNA for TCR alpha and beta chains. To control for contamination, each cDNA library was double barcoded with a SMART-Mk sample barcode plus Illumina barcodes. TruSeq adapter sequences along with Illumina sample barcodes were introduced in two successive PCR steps. The Illumina HiSeq platform was used with custom primers to sequence TCR alpha and beta cDNA libraries. The paper's processing steps were these. Raw reads were processed with MiGEC to extract unique molecular identifiers, and MiXCR was used to determine CDR3 positions. Recombination models were inferred per individual with the repgenHMM and IGoR tools using an EM algorithm. Shared clonotype analysis was performed with the tcR package in R, normalizing sharing by the product of cloneset sizes. Out-of-frame nonproductive sequences were analyzed to study raw recombination free of thymic and clonal selection effects. TCRdb reprocessed the public reads (quality trimming at Q25 with fastp, clone calling with MiXCR) and kept in-frame beta chains. Each entry is one CDR3 protein sequence, shown with its most common DNA and genes. TCRdb, rather than the study authors, made the V and J calls. The sample table holds hundreds of thousands of distinct CDR3 sequences, of which around a sixth were seen once. In total, the top ten clones hold approximately 14% of the sample.

These data were also reused for a study on T cells expressing NK-cell markers. That second report states: In sorted CD3+CD56+NKG2C+, CD3+CD56+NKG2C- and CD3+CD56-NKG2C+ T-cell subsets from several donors, TCR beta-chain repertoires were profiled. Among the eight sequenced donors, seven were HCMV-seropositive and one was HCMV-seronegative. To restrict sorting to alphabetaTCR-expressing T cells, an anti-gammadeltaTCR antibody was added in several experiments. For six donors, the dominant CD3+CD56+NKG2C+ clonotypes were among the top 10 CD8+ clonotypes and accounted for roughly 1.0-7.5% of CD8+ T cells. Those dominant clonotypes were again the most abundant among CD3+CD56-NKG2C+ cells in a handful of donors, at roughly 25-65%. Whether the expanded NKG2C-expressing T cell clones were specific for HCMV antigens was left unclear. The study sequenced eight donors, all healthy volunteers chosen at random: three men and five women. A commercial ELISA kit detecting HCMV-specific IgG in serum was used to determine HCMV serostatus. For several donors, bulk peripheral blood T-cell repertoires were also sequenced from unsorted PBMC. MIGEC was used to demultiplex reads and group reads by UMI, and MiTCR was used to assemble and quantify clonotypes. To exclude erroneous sequences, any TCR cDNA sequence not supported by at least two reads was discarded. The tcR package was used for downstream repertoire analysis, and clonotypes were matched across fractions by CDR3 nucleotide sequence plus V segment. Antigen specificity was annotated against VDJdb with VDJmatch, allowing one amino acid substitution in CDR3.

The clonotype was recovered from a young woman in good health. What was sequenced was PBMCs. The chain uses TRBV5-1 and TRBJ2-7, and 12 bases in between align with TRBD2. The nucleotides are TGCGCCAGCAGCTCTCCGACTAGCGGGAGTGGTGAGCAGTACTTC. It codes for CASSSPTSGSGEQYF.